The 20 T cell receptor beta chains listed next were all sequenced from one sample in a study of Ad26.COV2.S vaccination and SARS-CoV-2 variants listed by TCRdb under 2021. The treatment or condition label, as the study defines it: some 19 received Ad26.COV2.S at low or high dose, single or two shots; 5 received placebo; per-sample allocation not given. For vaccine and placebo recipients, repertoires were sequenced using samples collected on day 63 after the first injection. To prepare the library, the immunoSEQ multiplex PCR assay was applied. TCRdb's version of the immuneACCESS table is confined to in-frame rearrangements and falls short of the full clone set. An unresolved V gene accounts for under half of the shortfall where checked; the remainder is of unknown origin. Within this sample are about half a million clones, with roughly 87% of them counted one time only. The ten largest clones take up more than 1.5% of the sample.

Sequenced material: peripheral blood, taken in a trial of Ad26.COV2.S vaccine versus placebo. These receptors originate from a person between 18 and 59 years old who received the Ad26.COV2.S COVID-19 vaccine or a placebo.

The DNA of the CDR3 is TGTGCCAGCAGCTTAGGGGGCTATGAGCAGTTCTTC. It specifies CASSLGGYEQFF. The chain recombines TRBV5-8 with TRBJ2-1; TRBD1 agrees at 7 bases. The length of the CDR3 is 12 residues. Germline V gene data show CDR1 as SGHTS and CDR2 as YDEGEE. Losses at the gene ends were 2 bases for V and 8 bases for J; bases not matched to a gene: 1.

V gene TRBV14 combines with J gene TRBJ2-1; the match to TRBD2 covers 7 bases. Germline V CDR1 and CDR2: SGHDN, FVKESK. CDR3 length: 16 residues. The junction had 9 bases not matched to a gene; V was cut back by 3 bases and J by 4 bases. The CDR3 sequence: CASSQPRREKYNEQFF. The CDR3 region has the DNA TGTGCCAGCAGCCAGCCGAGGCGGGAGAAGTACAATGAGCAGTTCTTC.

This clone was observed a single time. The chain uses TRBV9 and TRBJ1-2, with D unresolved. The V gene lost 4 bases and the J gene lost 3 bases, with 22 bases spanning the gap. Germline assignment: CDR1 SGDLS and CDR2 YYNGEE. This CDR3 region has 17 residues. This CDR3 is CASSSQLRPSEDYGYTF. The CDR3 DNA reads TGTGCCAGCAGCTCCCAGCTCCGACCGTCGGAGGACTATGGCTACACCTTC. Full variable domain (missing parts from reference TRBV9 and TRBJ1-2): DSGVTQTPKHLITATGQRVTLRCSPRSGDLSVYWYQQSLDQGLQFLIQYYNGEERAKGNILERFSAQQFPDLHSELNLSSLELGDSALYFCASSSQLRPSEDYGYTFGSGTRLTVV.

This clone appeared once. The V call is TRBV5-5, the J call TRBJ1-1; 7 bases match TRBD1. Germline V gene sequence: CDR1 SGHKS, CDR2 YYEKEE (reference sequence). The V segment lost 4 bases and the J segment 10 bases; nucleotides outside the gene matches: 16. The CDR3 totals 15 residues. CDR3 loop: CASSQRRGRGVGAFF. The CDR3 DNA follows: TGTGCCAGCAGCCAAAGGAGGGGGCGCGGAGTTGGAGCTTTCTTT.

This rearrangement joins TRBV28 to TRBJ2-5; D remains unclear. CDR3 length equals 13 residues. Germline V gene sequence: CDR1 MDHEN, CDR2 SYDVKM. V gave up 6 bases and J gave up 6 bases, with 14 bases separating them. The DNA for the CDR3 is TGTGCCAGCAGGGAGACCTTATTGCAGACCCAGTACTTC. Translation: CASRETLLQTQYF.

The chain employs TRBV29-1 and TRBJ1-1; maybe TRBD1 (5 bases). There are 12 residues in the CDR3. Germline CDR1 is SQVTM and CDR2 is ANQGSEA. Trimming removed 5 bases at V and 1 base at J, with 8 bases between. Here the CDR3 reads CSVLTGNTEAFF. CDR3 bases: TGCAGCGTTCTAACAGGGAACACTGAAGCTTTCTTT.

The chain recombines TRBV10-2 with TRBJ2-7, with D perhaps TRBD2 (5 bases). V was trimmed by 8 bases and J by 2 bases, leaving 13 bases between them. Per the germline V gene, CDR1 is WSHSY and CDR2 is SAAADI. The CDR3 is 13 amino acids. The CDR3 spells CASGGAATYEQYF. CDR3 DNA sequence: TGCGCCAGCGGTGGAGCGGCAACCTACGAGCAGTACTTC.

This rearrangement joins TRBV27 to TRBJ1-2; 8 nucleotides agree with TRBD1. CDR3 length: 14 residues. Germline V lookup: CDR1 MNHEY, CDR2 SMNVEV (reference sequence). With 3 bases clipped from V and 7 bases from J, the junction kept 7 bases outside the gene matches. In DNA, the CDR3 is TGTGCCAGCAGTTTCGGACAGGGAAGTAGTGGCTACACCTTC. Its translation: CASSFGQGSSGYTF.

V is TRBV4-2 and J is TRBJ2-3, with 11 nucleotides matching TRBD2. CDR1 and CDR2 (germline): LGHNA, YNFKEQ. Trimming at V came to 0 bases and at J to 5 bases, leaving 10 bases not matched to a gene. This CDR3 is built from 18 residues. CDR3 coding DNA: TGTGCCAGCAGCCAAGAGTCTACTAGCGGGAGCCTCAGAGATACGCAGTATTTT. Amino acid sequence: CASSQESTSGSLRDTQYF.

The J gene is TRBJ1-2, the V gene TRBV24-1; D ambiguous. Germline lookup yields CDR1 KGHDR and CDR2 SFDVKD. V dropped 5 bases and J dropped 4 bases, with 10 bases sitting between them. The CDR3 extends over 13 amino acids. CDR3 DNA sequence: TGTGCCACCAGTGGTGGCAACGGCTATGGCTACACCTTC. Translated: CATSGGNGYGYTF.

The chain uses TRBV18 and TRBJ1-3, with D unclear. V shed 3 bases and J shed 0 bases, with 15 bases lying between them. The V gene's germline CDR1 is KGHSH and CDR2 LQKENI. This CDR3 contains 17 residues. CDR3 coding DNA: TGTGCCAGCTCACCTGTATCAGGACGCGGCTCTGGAAACACCATATATTTT. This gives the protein CASSPVSGRGSGNTIYF.

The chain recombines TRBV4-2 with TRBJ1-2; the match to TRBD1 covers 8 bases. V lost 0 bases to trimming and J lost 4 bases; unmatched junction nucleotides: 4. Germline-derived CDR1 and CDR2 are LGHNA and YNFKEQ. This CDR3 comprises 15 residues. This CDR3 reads CASSQDNRGGYGYTF. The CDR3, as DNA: TGTGCCAGCAGCCAAGATAACAGGGGGGGCTATGGCTACACCTTC.

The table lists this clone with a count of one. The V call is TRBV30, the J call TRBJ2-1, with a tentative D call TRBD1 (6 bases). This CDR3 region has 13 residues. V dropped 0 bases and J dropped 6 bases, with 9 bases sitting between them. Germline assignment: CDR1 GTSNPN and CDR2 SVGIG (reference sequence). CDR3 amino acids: CAWSVAGVNEQFF. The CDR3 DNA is TGTGCCTGGAGTGTTGCAGGGGTCAATGAGCAGTTCTTC.

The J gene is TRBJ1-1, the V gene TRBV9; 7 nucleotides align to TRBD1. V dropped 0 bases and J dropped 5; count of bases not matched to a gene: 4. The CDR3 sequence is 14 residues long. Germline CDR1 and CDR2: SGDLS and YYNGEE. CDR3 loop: CASSVGSRGTEAFF. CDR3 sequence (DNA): TGTGCCAGCAGCGTAGGAAGCAGGGGGACTGAAGCTTTCTTT.

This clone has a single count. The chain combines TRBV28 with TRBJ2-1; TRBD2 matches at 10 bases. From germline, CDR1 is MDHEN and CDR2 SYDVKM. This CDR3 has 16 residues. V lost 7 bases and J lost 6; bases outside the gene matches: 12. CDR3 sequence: CASMGATSGTLNEQFF. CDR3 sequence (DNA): TGTGCCAGCATGGGGGCAACTAGCGGGACCCTCAATGAGCAGTTCTTC.

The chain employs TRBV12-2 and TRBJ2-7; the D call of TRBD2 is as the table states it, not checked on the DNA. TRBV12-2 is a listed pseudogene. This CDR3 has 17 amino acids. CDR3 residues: CASRLRRPTSVSYEQYF. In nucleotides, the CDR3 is TGTGCAAGTCGCCTCCGTCGTCCGACTAGCGTCTCCTACGAGCAGTACTTC.

The CDR3 sequence: CASSEGVAGGTGELFF. CDR3 sequence (DNA): TGTGCCAGCAGTGAAGGGGTAGCGGGAGGTACCGGGGAGCTGTTTTTT. The chain carries TRBV2 and TRBJ2-2; 10 positions match TRBD2. Germline V CDR1 and CDR2: SNHLY, FYNNEI. The CDR3 sequence is 16 residues long. Trimming cost V 1 base and J 5 bases; bases outside gene matches: 4. The whole variable domain, filled in from reference TRBV2 and TRBJ2-2, reads EPEVTQTPSHQVTQMGQEVILRCVPISNHLYFYWYRQILGQKVEFLVSFYNNEISEKSEIFDDQFSVERPDGSNFTLKIRSTKLEDSAMYFCASSEGVAGGTGELFFGEGSRLTVL.

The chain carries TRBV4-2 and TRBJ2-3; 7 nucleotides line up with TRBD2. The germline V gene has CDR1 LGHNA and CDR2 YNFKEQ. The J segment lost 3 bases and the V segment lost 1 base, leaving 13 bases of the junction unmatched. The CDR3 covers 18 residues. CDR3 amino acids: CASSQVIAGDSSTDTQYF. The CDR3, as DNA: TGTGCCAGCAGCCAAGTGATAGCGGGCGACAGTTCGACAGATACGCAGTATTTT.

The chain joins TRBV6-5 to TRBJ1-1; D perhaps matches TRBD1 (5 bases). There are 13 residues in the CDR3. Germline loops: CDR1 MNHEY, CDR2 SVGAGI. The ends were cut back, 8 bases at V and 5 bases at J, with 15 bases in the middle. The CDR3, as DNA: TGTGCCAGCGCCGGGGCAGGAGGGACTGAAGCTTTCTTT. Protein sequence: CASAGAGGTEAFF.

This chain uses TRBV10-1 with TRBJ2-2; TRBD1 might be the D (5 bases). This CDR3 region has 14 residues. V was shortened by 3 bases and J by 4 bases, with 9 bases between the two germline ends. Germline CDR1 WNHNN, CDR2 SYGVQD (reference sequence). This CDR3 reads CASSDPGSTGELFF. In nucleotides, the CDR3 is TGCGCCAGCAGTGATCCAGGGTCCACCGGGGAGCTGTTTTTT.